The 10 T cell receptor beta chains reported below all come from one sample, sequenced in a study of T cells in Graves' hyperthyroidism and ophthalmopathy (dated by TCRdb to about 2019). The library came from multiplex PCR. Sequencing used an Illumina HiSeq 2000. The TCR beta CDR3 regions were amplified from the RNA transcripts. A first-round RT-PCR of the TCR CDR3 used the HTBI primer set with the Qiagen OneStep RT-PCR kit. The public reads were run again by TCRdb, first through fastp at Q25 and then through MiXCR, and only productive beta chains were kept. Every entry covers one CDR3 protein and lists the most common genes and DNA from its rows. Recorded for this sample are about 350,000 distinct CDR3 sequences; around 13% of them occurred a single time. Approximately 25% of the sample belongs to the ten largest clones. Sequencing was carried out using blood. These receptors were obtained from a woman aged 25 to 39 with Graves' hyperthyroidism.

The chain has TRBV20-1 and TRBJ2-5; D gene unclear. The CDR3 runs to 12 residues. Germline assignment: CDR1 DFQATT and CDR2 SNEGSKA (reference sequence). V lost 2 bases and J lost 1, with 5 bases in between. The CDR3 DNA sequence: TGCAGTGCTAGAACTGGCCAAGAGACCCAGTACTTC. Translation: CSARTGQETQYF.

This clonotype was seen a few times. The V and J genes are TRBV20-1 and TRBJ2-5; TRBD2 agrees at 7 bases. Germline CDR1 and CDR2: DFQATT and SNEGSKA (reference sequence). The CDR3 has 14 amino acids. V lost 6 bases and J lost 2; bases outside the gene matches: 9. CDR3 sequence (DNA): TGCAGTGCCCCGCCTACGGGACTACAAGAGACCCAGTACTTC. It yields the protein CSAPPTGLQETQYF.

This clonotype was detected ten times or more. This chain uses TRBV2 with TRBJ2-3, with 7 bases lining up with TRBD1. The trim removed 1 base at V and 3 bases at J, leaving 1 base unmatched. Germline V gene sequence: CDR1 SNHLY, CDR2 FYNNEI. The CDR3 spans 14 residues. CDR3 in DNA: TGTGCCAGCAGTGAAGGGGACAGTACAGATACGCAGTATTTT. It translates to CASSEGDSTDTQYF.

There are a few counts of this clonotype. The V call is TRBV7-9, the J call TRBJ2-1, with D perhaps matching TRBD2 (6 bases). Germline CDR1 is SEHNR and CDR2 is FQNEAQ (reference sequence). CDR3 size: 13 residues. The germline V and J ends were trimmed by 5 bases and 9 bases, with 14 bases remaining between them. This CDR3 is CASSTVTSIEQFF. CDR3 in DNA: TGTGCCAGCAGCACCGTCACTAGCATTGAGCAGTTCTTC.

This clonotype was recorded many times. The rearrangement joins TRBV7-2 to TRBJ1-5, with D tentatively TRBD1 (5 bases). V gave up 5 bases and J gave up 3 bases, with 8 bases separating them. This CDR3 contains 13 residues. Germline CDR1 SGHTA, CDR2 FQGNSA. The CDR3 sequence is CASSGANNQPQHF. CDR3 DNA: TGTGCCAGCAGCGGGGCGAACAATCAGCCCCAGCATTTT.

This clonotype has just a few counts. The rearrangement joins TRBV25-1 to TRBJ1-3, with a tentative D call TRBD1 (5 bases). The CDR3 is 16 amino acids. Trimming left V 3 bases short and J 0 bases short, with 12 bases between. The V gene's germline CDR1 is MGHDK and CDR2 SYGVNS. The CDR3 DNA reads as TGTGCCAGCAGTGATTTGGGACCGTACTCTGGAAACACCATATATTTT. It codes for CASSDLGPYSGNTIYF. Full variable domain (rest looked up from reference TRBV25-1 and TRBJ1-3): EADIYQTPRYLVIGTGKKITLECSQTMGHDKMYWYQQDPGMELHLIHYSYGVNSTEKGDLSSESTVSRIRTEHFPLTLESARPSHTSQYLCASSDLGPYSGNTIYFGEGSWLTVV.

The CDR3 sequence is CASSPPGTLADTQYF. The CDR3 coding sequence is TGTGCCAGCAGTCCCCCCGGGACTTTGGCAGATACGCAGTATTTT. The chain carries TRBV28 and TRBJ2-3; TRBD2 is a possible D gene (6 bases). Germline assignment: CDR1 MDHEN and CDR2 SYDVKM. The CDR3 totals 15 residues. V lost 5 bases and J 4 bases, leaving 16 bases between the germline ends. Complete variable domain (other parts from reference TRBV28 and TRBJ2-3): DVKVTQSSRYLVKRTGEKVFLECVQDMDHENMFWYRQDPGLGLRLIYFSYDVKMKEKGDIPEGYSVSREKKERFSLILESASTNQTSMYLCASSPPGTLADTQYFGPGTRLTVL.

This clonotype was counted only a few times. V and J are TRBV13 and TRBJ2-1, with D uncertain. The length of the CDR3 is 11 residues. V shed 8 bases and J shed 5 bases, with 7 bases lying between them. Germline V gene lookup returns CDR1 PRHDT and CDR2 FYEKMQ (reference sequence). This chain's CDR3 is CASAANNEQFF. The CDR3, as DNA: TGTGCCAGCGCCGCCAACAATGAGCAGTTCTTC. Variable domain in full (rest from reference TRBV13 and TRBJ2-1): AAGVIQSPRHLIKEKRETATLKCYPIPRHDTVYWYQQGPGQDPQFLISFYEKMQSDKGSIPDRFSAQQFSDYHSELNMSSLELGDSALYFCASAANNEQFFGPGTRLTVL.

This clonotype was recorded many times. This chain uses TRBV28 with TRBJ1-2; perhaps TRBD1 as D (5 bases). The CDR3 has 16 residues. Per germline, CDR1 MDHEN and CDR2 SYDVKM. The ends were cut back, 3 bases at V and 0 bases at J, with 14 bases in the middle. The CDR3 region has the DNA TGTGCCAGCAGTTTCCTCCTTAAACAGGCTAACTATGGCTACACCTTC. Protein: CASSFLLKQANYGYTF.

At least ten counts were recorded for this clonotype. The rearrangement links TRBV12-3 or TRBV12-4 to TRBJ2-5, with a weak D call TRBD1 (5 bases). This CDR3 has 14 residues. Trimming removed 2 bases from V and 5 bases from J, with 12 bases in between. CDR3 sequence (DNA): TGTGCCAGCAGTTTATCAGCAGGGATGGAGACCCAGTACTTC. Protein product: CASSLSAGMETQYF.